This T cell receptor (beta chain) was identified during a study of T cells in tumors after PD-1 blockade. Study at large: Peripheral blood samples averaged approximately 37,000 unique clonotypes and 100,000 to 130,000 templates.

The data were produced by immunoSEQ multiplex PCR, yet TCRdb's version contains in-frame clones alone and is incomplete. There are under 75,000 clones in the sample; around 67% occur only once, and about 4.8% lies in the top ten. Whole-study findings and limits: Peripheral recruitment is suggested, as some novel exhausted tumor clones were in pre-treatment blood.

Tumor or blood genomic DNA was sequenced, with inputs of roughly 550 ng to 6,500 ng. Germline loops: CDR1 SGHTA, CDR2 FQGNSA. V was pared by 2 bases and J by 5 bases, with 12 bases between. CDR3 length: 15 residues. A word on this clone: No antigen is known for it.

This chain links TRBV7-2 with TRBJ2-2; D gene unclear. This sequence originates from a human donor with basal cell carcinoma. The sequencing here drew on PBMCs, taken after anti-PD-1 treatment. The CDR3 is CASSLKLAGTGELFF. In nucleotides, the CDR3 is TGTGCCAGCAGCTTAAAACTGGCTGGGACCGGGGAGCTGTTTTTT.